The clone carrying this T cell receptor (beta chain) was recorded at least ten times. These data are taken from a study of neurological immune-mediated disorders. The team produced cDNA through 5'RACE using 10-nucleotide random UMIs. In every sequencing run, more than 180 million TCR-beta sequences were generated from 15-18 subjects. TCRdb called the 5' RACE reads again in MiXCR, with one record for every CDR3 protein. The sample lists roughly 10,000 distinct CDR3 sequences; under 25% were seen once. The sample was CD8+ T cells from blood. This clonotype originated in a woman aged 55-70 years with HTLV-1-associated myelopathy (HAM/TSP).

The CDR3 protein is CASSHPSLAGGPNEQFF. CDR3 bases: TGTGCCAGCAGCCATCCATCTCTAGCGGGGGGGCCGAATGAGCAGTTCTTC. This chain links TRBV3-1 with TRBJ2-1; TRBD2 aligns across 12 bases. With V trimmed by 3 bases and J by 7 bases, 10 bases remained unmatched. CDR1 is LGHDT and CDR2 is YNNKEL in the germline V gene (reference sequence). The CDR3 has 17 residues.